Below, one T cell receptor (beta chain) is given with its context. The antigen is unknown. PCR was performed using 60 Vbeta and 13 Jbeta primers. TCRdb's table, derived via immunoSEQ multiplex PCR, lists solely in-frame clones and lacks some. The sample lists about 130,000 clones, around 85% seen once, with 1.5% to 2% in the top ten. The data belong to a study of cytomegalovirus exposure and HLA in healthy donors. This CDR3 contains 18 residues. Germline V gene data show CDR1 as SGHDT and CDR2 as YYEEEE. The V end lost 1 base, the J end lost 0 bases, and 17 bases lay between the germline ends. General study findings and limits: Follow-up analysis seemed to connect common viral pathogens with several of the most significant clusters identified. Available immune exposure information was restricted to CMV serostatus only. For cytomegalovirus status, the classifier reportedly gave diagnoses with high specificity and sensitivity.

Sequenced input: PBMCs. The clonotype was recovered from a boy between 5 and 17 years old in good health and CMV-seronegative. The chain employs TRBV5-6 and TRBJ1-5; possible D gene TRBD1, 5 bases. The CDR3 nucleotides are TGTGCCAGCAGCTTGTCCGGGGGGTATAGTTCTAGCAATCAGCCCCAGCATTTT. Residues: CASSLSGGYSSSNQPQHF.